This T cell receptor (beta chain) appears in the sequencing data of a study of blood T cell repertoires in COVID-19. TCRdb's table, derived via immunoSEQ multiplex PCR, lists solely in-frame clones and lacks some. The profile covers 150,000 to 200,000 clones, with over 70% appearing a single time and 9.5% to 11% taken by the ten largest. CDR1 and CDR2 (germline): MNHEY, SVGAGI. V dropped 6 bases and J dropped 5; count of bases not matched to a gene: 6. The CDR3 is made up of 14 amino acids. What was sequenced was PBMCs or T cells enriched from blood (not recorded which). The rearrangement uses TRBV6-5 and TRBJ2-1, with TRBD2 matching 8 bases. This sequence originates from a man in his fifties who had recovered from COVID-19. The CDR3 region is CASSALAEDNEQFF. In DNA form, the CDR3 reads TGTGCCAGCAGCGCACTAGCGGAGGACAATGAGCAGTTCTTC.